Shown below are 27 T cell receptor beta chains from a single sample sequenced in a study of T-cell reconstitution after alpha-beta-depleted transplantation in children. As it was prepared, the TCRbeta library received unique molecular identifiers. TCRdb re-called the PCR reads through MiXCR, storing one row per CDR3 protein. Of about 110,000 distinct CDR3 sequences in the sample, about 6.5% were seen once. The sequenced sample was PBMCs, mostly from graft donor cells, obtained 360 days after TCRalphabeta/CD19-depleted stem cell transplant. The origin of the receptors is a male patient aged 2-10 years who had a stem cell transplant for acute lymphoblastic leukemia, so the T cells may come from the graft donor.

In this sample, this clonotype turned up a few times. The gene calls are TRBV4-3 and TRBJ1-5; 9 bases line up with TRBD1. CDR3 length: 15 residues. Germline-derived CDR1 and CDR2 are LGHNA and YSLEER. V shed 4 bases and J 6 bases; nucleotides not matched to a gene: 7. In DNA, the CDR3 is TGCGCCAGCAGCCCGCTACAGGGGGCTGGTCAGCCCCAGCATTTT. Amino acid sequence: CASSPLQGAGQPQHF.

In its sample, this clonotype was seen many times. The CDR3 DNA sequence: TGCAGCGTGGGGACAGGTCCCTGGTACGAGCAGTACTTC. It yields the protein CSVGTGPWYEQYF. The chain employs TRBV29-1 and TRBJ2-7; 8 positions match TRBD1. The CDR3 contains 13 residues. CDR1 and CDR2 (germline): SQVTM, ANQGSEA. V trimming: 6 bases; J trimming: 4 bases; junction bases outside the gene matches: 8.

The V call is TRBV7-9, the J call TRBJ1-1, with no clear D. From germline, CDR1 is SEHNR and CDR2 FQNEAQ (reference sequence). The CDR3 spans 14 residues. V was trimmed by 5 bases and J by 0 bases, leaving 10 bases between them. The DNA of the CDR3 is TGTGCCAGCAGCCCAAGGACGGTGAACACTGAAGCTTTCTTT. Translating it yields CASSPRTVNTEAFF.

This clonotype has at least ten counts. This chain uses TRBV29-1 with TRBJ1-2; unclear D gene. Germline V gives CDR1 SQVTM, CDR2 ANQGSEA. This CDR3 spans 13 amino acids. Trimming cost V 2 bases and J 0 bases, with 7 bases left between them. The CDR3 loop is CSVEYPSNYGYTF. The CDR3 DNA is TGCAGCGTTGAATACCCCTCTAACTATGGCTACACCTTC.

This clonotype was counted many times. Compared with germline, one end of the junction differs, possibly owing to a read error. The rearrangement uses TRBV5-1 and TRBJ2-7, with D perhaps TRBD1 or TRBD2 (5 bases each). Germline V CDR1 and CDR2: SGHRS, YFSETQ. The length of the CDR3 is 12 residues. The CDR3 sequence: CASSGHSYEQYF. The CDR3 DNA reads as TGTGCCAGCAGCGGACACTCCTACGAGCAGTACTTC.

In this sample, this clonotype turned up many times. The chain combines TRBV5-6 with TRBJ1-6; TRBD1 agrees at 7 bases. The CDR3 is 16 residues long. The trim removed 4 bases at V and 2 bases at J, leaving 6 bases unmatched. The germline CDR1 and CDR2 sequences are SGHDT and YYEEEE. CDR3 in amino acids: CASSEGQWPYNSPLHF. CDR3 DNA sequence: TGTGCCAGCAGCGAGGGACAGTGGCCCTATAATTCACCCCTCCACTTT.

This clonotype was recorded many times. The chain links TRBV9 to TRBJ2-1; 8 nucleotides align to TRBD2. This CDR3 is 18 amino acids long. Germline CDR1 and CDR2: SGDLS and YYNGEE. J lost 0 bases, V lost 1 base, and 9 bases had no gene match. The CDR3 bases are TGTGCCAGCAGCGTATCCCGACTAGCGAGGAGCTCCTACAATGAGCAGTTCTTC. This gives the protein CASSVSRLARSSYNEQFF.

The CDR3 nucleotides read TGCGCCAGCACCCCGACAGGGGCAGCCAAAAACATTCAGTACTTC. Protein product: CASTPTGAAKNIQYF. This sequence joins TRBV5-1 and TRBJ2-4; 8 bases map to TRBD1. The CDR3 length is 15 residues. In germline, CDR1 is SGHRS, CDR2 YFSETQ. Trimming at V came to 6 bases and at J to 0 bases, leaving 5 bases not matched to a gene.

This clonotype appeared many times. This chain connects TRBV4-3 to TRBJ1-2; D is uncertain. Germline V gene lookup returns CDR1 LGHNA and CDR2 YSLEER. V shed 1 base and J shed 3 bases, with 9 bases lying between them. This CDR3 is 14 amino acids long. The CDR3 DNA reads TGCGCCAGCAGCCAAGGGGAGGGCTACTATGGCTACACCTTC. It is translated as CASSQGEGYYGYTF.

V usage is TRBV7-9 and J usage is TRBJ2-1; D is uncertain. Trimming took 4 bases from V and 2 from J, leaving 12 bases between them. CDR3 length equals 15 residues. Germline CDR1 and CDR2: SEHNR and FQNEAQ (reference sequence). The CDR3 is CASSSLGAPYNEQFF. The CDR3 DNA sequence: TGTGCCAGCAGCTCCTTAGGAGCTCCCTACAATGAGCAGTTCTTC.

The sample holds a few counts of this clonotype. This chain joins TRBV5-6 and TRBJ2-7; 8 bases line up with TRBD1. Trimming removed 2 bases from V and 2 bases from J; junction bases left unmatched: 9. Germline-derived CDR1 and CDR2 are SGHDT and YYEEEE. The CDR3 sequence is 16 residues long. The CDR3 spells CASSFSWRDRTYEQYF. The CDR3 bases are TGTGCCAGCAGCTTCTCGTGGAGGGACAGGACCTACGAGCAGTACTTC.

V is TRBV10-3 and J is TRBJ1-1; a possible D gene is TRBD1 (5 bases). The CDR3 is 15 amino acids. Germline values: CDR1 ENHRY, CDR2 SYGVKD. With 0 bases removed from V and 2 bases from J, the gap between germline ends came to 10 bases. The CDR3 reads CAISESEGINTEAFF. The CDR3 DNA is TGTGCCATCAGTGAGTCTGAGGGGATAAACACTGAAGCTTTCTTT.

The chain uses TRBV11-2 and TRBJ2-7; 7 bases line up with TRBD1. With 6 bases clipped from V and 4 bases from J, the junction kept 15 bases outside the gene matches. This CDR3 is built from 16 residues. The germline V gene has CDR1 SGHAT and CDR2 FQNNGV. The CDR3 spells CASRFRSGTVSYEQYF. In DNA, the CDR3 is TGTGCCAGCAGATTCCGTTCCGGGACAGTAAGTTACGAGCAGTACTTC. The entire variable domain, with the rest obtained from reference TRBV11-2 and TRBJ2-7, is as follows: EAGVAQSPRYKIIEKRQSVAFWCNPISGHATLYWYQQILGQGPKLLIQFQNNGVVDDSQLPKDRFSAERLKGVDSTLKIQPAKLEDSAVYLCASRFRSGTVSYEQYFGPGTRLTVT.

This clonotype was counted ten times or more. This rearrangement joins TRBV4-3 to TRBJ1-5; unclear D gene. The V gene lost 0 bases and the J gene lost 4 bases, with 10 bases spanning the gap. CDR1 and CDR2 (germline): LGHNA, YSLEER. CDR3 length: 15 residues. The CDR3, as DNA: TGCGCCAGCAGCCAAGATATGTCGAGAAATCAGCCCCAGCATTTT. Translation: CASSQDMSRNQPQHF.

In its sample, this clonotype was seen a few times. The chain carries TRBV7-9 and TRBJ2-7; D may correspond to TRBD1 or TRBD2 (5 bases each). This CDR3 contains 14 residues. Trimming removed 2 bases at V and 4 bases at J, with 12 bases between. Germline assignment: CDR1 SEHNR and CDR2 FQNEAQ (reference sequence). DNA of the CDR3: TGTGCCAGCAGCTTATCCGGGACGGGGTACGAGCAGTACTTC. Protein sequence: CASSLSGTGYEQYF.

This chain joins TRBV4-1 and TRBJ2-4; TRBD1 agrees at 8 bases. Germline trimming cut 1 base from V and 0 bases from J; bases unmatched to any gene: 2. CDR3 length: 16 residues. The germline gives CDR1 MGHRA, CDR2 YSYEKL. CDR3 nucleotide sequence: TGCGCCAGCAGCCAAGGACAGGGGCTAGCCAAAAACATTCAGTACTTC. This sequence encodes CASSQGQGLAKNIQYF.

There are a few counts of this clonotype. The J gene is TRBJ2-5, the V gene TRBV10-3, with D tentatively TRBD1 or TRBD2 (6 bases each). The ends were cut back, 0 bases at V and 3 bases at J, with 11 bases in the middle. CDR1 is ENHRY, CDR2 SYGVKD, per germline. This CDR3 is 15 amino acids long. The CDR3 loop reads CAISESGGWEETQYF. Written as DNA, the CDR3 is TGTGCCATCAGTGAGTCGGGGGGCTGGGAAGAGACCCAGTACTTC.

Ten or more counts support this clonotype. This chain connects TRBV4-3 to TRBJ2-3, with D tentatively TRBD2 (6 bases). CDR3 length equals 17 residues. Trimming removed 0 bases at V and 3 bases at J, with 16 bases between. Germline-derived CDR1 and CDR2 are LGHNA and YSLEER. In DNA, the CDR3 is TGCGCCAGCAGCCAAGATCGGGAGTTACTAGCTACAGATACGCAGTATTTT. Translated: CASSQDRELLATDTQYF.

The CDR3 loop reads CASSVEGGMNTEAFF. The CDR3 DNA sequence: TGTGCCAGCAGCGTAGAGGGTGGCATGAACACTGAAGCTTTCTTT. This chain uses TRBV9 with TRBJ1-1, with D uncertain. The length of the CDR3 is 15 residues. Trimming took off 0 bases at V and 0 bases at J, with 9 bases between the two ends. In germline, CDR1 is SGDLS, CDR2 YYNGEE.

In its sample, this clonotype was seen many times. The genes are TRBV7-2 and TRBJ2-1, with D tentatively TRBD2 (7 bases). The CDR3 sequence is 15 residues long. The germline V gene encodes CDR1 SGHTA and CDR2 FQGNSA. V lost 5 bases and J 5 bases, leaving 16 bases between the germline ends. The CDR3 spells CASSLQGGPNNEQFF. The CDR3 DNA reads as TGTGCCAGCAGCCTACAGGGAGGGCCCAACAATGAGCAGTTCTTC.

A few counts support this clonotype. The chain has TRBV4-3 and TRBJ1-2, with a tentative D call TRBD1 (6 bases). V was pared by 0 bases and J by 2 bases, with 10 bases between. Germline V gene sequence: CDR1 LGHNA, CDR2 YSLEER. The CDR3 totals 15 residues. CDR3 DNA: TGCGCCAGCAGCCAAGACCACAGGGAAAACTATGGCTACACCTTC. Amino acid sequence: CASSQDHRENYGYTF.

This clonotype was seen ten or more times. The CDR3 DNA reads TGTGCCAGCAGAGTAGCGGGAGGGCCGGTGAATGAGCAGTTCTTC. Its protein product is CASRVAGGPVNEQFF. V gene TRBV12-3 or TRBV12-4 combines with J gene TRBJ2-1; TRBD2 aligns across 11 bases. The CDR3 contains 15 residues. V was clipped by 6 bases and J by 7 bases; unmatched bases: 8.

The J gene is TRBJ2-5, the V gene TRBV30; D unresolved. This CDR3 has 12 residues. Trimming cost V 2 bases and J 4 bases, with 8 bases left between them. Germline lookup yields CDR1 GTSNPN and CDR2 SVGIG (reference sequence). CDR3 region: CAWSPVVETQYF. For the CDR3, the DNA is TGTGCCTGGAGTCCGGTGGTAGAGACCCAGTACTTC.

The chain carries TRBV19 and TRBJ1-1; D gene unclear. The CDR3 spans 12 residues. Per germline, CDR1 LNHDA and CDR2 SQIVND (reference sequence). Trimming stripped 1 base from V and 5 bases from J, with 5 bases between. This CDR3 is CASSIGETEAFF. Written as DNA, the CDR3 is TGTGCCAGTAGTATAGGGGAGACTGAAGCTTTCTTT.

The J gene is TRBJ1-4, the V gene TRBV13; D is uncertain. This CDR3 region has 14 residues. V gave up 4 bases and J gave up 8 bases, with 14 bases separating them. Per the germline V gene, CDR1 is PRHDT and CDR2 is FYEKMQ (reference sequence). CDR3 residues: CASSSAPGLEKLFF. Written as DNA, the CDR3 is TGTGCCAGCAGCTCGGCCCCGGGCCTCGAAAAACTGTTTTTT.

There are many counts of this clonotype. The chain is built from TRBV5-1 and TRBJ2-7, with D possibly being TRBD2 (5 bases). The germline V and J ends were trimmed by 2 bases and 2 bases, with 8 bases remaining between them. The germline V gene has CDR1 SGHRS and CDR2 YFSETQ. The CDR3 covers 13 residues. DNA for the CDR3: TGCGCCAGCAGCTTTTCACTAGCCTACGAGCAGTACTTC. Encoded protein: CASSFSLAYEQYF.

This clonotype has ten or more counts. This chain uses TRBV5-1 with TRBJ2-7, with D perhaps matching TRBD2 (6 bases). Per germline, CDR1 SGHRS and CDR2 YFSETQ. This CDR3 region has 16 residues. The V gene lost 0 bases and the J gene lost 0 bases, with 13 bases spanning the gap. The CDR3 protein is CASSLGDSGPSYEQYF. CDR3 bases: TGCGCCAGCAGCTTGGGAGACAGCGGGCCCTCCTACGAGCAGTACTTC.